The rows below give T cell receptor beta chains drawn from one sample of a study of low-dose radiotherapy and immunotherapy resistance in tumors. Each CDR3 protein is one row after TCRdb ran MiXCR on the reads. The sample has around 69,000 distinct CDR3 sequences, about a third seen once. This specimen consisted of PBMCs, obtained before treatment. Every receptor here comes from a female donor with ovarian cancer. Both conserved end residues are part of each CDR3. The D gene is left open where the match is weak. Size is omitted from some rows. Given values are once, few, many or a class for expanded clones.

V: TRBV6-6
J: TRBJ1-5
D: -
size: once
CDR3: CASSSRGSSQPQHF
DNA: TGTGCCAGCAGTTCGCGGGGGAGCAGCCAGCCCCAGCATTTT

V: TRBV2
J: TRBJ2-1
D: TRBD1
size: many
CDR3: CASSVARDRQFF
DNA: TGTGCCAGCAGTGTAGCCAGGGACAGGCAGTTCTTC

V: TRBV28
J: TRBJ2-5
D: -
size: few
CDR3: CASSLRVRKETQYF
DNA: TGTGCCAGCAGTTTAAGGGTACGAAAAGAGACCCAGTACTTC

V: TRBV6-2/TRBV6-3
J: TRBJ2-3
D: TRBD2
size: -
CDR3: CAGRLAATDTQYF
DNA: TGTGCTGGGAGACTAGCGGCCACAGATACGCAGTATTTT

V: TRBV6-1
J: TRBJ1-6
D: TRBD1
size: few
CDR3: CASSAEGASSYNSPLHF
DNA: TGTGCCAGCAGTGCTGAGGGGGCAAGCTCCTATAATTCACCCCTCCACTTT

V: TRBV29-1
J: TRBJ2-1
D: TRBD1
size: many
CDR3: CSGYRGMSNEQFF
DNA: TGCAGCGGGTACAGGGGTATGAGCAATGAGCAGTTCTTC

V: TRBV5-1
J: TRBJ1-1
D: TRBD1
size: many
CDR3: CASSPGTGVGTEAFF
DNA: TGTGCCAGCAGCCCCGGGACAGGGGTCGGCACTGAAGCTTTCTTT

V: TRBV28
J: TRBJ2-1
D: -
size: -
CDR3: CASSWVSSEQFF
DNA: TGTGCCAGCAGTTGGGTGAGCAGTGAGCAGTTCTTC

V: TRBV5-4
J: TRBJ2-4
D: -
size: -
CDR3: CASSGGRASRDIQYF
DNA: TGTGCCAGCAGCGGGGGCAGGGCCTCACGGGACATTCAGTACTTC

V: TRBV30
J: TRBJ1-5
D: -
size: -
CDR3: CAWSVDQGRDQPQHF
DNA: TGTGCCTGGAGTGTAGACCAGGGTCGGGATCAGCCCCAGCATTTT

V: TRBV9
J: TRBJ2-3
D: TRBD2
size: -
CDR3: CASSVGLTSSTDTQYF
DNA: TGTGCCAGCAGCGTGGGACTAACCAGCAGCACAGATACGCAGTATTTT

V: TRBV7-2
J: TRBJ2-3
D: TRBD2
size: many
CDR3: CASSHWTSGSTDTQYF
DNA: TGTGCCAGCAGCCACTGGACTAGCGGAAGCACAGATACGCAGTATTTT

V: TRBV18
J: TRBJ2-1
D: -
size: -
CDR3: CASSLDLYNEQFF
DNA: TGTGCCAGCTCACTTGACCTATACAATGAGCAGTTCTTC